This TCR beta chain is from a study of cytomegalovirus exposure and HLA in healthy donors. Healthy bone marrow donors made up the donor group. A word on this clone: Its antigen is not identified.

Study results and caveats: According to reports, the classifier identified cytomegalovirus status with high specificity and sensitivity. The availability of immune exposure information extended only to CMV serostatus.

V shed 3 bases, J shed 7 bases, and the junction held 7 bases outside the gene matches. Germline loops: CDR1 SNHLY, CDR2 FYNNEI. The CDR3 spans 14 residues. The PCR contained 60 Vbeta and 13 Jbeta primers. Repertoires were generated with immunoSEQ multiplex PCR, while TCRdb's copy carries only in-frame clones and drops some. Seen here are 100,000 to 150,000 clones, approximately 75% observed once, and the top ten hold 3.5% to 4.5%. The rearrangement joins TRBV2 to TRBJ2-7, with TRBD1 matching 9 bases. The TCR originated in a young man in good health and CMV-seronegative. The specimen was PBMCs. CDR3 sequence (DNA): TGTGCCAGCAGTGACTTGGACAGGGGACTTGAGCAGTACTTC. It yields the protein CASSDLDRGLEQYF.